Below are 26 T cell receptor beta chains sequenced from a single sample in a study of cytomegalovirus exposure and HLA in healthy donors. PCR used 60 Vbeta primers and 13 Jbeta primers. Profiling relied on immunoSEQ multiplex PCR, and the TCRdb table lists in-frame clones only, not all of them. The sample lists 100,000 or so clones, 76% occurring once. Sequenced sample: PBMCs. The receptors here all came from a man aged 35 to 55 in good health and CMV-seropositive.

This clone appeared once. This chain links TRBV5-4 with TRBJ2-6; 9 bases fit TRBD1. V was pared by 4 bases and J by 2 bases, with 7 bases of the junction left unmatched. Germline lookup yields CDR1 SGHNT and CDR2 YYREEE (reference sequence). The CDR3 totals 17 residues. CDR3 loop: CASSARQGVAGANVLTF. As DNA, the CDR3 is TGTGCCAGCAGCGCCCGACAGGGGGTTGCTGGGGCCAACGTCCTGACTTTC.

The V and J genes are TRBV18 and TRBJ1-2; 10 nucleotides line up with TRBD1. Germline-derived CDR1 and CDR2 are KGHSH and LQKENI. This CDR3 has 15 amino acids. V lost 2 bases and J lost 4; bases outside the gene matches: 4. The CDR3 sequence is CASSPGDRGGYGYTF. The CDR3 DNA reads TGTGCCAGCTCACCAGGGGACAGGGGAGGCTATGGCTACACCTTC.

The chain carries TRBV28 and TRBJ2-2, with a possible D match to TRBD2 (7 bases). This CDR3 contains 15 residues. Deletions cut 4 bases from V and 2 bases from J, with 11 bases between. Germline loops: CDR1 MDHEN, CDR2 SYDVKM. This CDR3 reads CASSYPGGNTGELFF. The CDR3 nucleotides read TGTGCCAGCAGTTACCCGGGGGGCAACACCGGGGAGCTGTTTTTT.

The chain is built from TRBV2 and TRBJ2-7; 7 bases match TRBD2. Unmatched junction bases numbered 10, after V lost 6 bases and J lost 2 bases. Germline values: CDR1 SNHLY, CDR2 FYNNEI. The CDR3 contains 15 residues. In DNA, the CDR3 is TGTGCCAGCAGCCGTTCGAGCGGGGAAGCCTACGAGCAGTACTTC. Amino acid sequence: CASSRSSGEAYEQYF.

In its sample, this clone was seen a few times. The chain employs TRBV7-9 and TRBJ2-3; D gene ambiguous. Germline assignment: CDR1 SEHNR and CDR2 FQNEAQ (reference sequence). The V and J ends lost 3 bases and 2 bases respectively, with 6 bases between them. There are 13 residues in the CDR3. CDR3 DNA: TGTGCCAGCAGCTTTGAGGCCACAGATACGCAGTATTTT. Residues: CASSFEATDTQYF.

This clone was detected a few times. The rearrangement uses TRBV7-2 and TRBJ2-2; no reliable D call. The germline V and J ends were trimmed by 2 bases and 4 bases, with 8 bases remaining between them. Germline CDR1 reads SGHTA; CDR2 reads FQGNSA. This CDR3 has 14 residues. The CDR3 bases are TGTGCCAGCAGCTTACCCCTCGGCACCGGGGAGCTGTTTTTT. Residues: CASSLPLGTGELFF.

The CDR3 nucleotides are TGTGCCTGGAGTGCGTATACCCCGGGAGGGGCTTTCTTT. Its translation: CAWSAYTPGGAFF. The chain is built from TRBV30 and TRBJ1-1; D is unclear. Germline V gives CDR1 GTSNPN, CDR2 SVGIG (reference sequence). The CDR3 runs 13 residues. The germline V and J ends were trimmed by 1 base and 11 bases, with 17 bases remaining between them.

With regard to this clone: The sample carries other DNA sequences with the same CDR3. CDR3 residues: CASKLAGALDTQYF. The CDR3 bases are TGCGCCAGCAAGCTAGCGGGAGCCTTAGATACGCAGTATTTT. The rearrangement uses TRBV10-2 and TRBJ2-3, with 10 bases that match TRBD2. The CDR3 totals 14 residues. Germline trimming cut 7 bases from V and 5 bases from J; bases unmatched to any gene: 6. CDR1 and CDR2 from the germline V gene are WSHSY and SAAADI.

The chain employs TRBV23-1 and TRBJ2-7, with a tentative D call TRBD1 (5 bases). TRBV23-1 is reported as an ORF; its role is uncertain. The CDR3 extends over 15 amino acids. Trimming shortened V by 1 base and J by 3 bases, and 13 bases separated the two germline ends. The CDR3 bases are TGCGCCAGCAGTCAATTGCCCCCAGGGTACTACGAGCAGTACTTC. Protein sequence: CASSQLPPGYYEQYF.

The V call is TRBV7-3, the J call TRBJ2-1, with D possibly matching TRBD2 (5 bases). The V end was cut by 5 bases, the J end by 2 bases, with 7 bases between. The V gene's germline CDR1 is SGHTA and CDR2 FQGTGA. The CDR3 length is 13 residues. The CDR3 region has the DNA TGTGCCAGCAGCCCCGGGACCTACAATGAGCAGTTCTTC. It yields the protein CASSPGTYNEQFF.

V gene TRBV28 combines with J gene TRBJ2-4; weak D call: TRBD2 (6 bases). The CDR3 runs 17 residues. Deletions cut 3 bases from V and 1 base from J, with 16 bases between. The germline CDR1 and CDR2 sequences are MDHEN and SYDVKM. The CDR3 loop reads CASSFVRGNMAKNIQYF. CDR3 in DNA: TGTGCCAGCAGTTTTGTCCGGGGGAACATGGCCAAAAACATTCAGTACTTC.

The rearrangement links TRBV27 to TRBJ2-7, with D possibly being TRBD1 (6 bases). Germline V lookup: CDR1 MNHEY, CDR2 SMNVEV (reference sequence). The CDR3 spans 13 residues. V lost 3 bases to trimming and J lost 5 bases, with 11 bases between them. The CDR3 here is CASSFPGGHEQYF. CDR3 bases: TGTGCCAGCAGTTTTCCTGGGGGCCACGAGCAGTACTTC.

The chain employs TRBV28 and TRBJ1-2, with 10 positions matching TRBD1. CDR3 length: 16 residues. Germline loops: CDR1 MDHEN, CDR2 SYDVKM. V lost 3 bases, J lost 8 bases, and 12 bases stayed unmatched. The CDR3 DNA reads TGTGCCAGCAGTTTGCCCCCAGGACAGGGGGTAGGAGGCTACACCTTC. Amino acid sequence: CASSLPPGQGVGGYTF.

V gene TRBV6-5 combines with J gene TRBJ1-2, with 11 nucleotides matching TRBD1. Germline trimming cut 4 bases from V and 8 bases from J; bases unmatched to any gene: 3. This CDR3 comprises 13 residues. CDR1 MNHEY and CDR2 SVGAGI come from the germline V gene. CDR3 sequence reads: CASSSDRGHGYTF. The CDR3 DNA reads as TGTGCCAGCAGTTCGGACAGGGGGCACGGCTACACCTTC.

The sample holds one count of this clone. The CDR3 nucleotides are TGTGCCAGCAGAAGGACAGGGGGAGAGACCCAGTACTTC. The encoded protein is CASRRTGGETQYF. J is TRBJ2-5 and V is TRBV5-6; 10 nucleotides line up with TRBD1. V dropped 5 bases and J dropped 4; count of bases not matched to a gene: 2. The CDR3 is 13 residues long. Germline V gene lookup returns CDR1 SGHDT and CDR2 YYEEEE.

A single count supports this clone. The J gene is TRBJ2-2, the V gene TRBV2; TRBD2 aligns across 7 bases. The CDR3 has 16 amino acids. Germline V gene data show CDR1 as SNHLY and CDR2 as FYNNEI. The trim removed 4 bases at V and 1 base at J, leaving 6 bases unmatched. The CDR3 DNA sequence: TGTGCCAGCAGTGTCGAGGCTAGCGGGAACACCGGGGAGCTGTTTTTT. This sequence encodes CASSVEASGNTGELFF.

V and J are TRBV19 and TRBJ1-2; a weak D match, TRBD1 (6 bases). CDR3 length: 12 residues. Germline loops: CDR1 LNHDA, CDR2 SQIVND (reference sequence). The ends were cut back, 3 bases at V and 6 bases at J, with 8 bases in the middle. CDR3 residues: CASSIGGDGYTF. CDR3 nucleotides: TGTGCCAGTAGTATTGGGGGCGATGGCTACACCTTC. Supplemented by reference TRBV19 and TRBJ1-2, the full variable domain reads DGGITQSPKYLFRKEGQNVTLSCEQNLNHDAMYWYRQDPGQGLRLIYYSQIVNDFQKGDIAEGYSVSREKKESFPLTVTSAQKNPTAFYLCASSIGGDGYTFGSGTRLTVV.

The chain joins TRBV27 to TRBJ2-7; 7 bases fit TRBD1. The CDR3 contains 15 residues. CDR1 and CDR2 from the germline V gene are MNHEY and SMNVEV (reference sequence). Trimming removed 3 bases from V and 7 bases from J; junction bases left unmatched: 12. CDR3 sequence: CASSLGPTGVEEQYF. The CDR3 nucleotides read TGTGCCAGCAGTTTGGGTCCCACAGGGGTAGAGGAGCAGTACTTC.

The chain carries TRBV7-2 and TRBJ1-2; TRBD1 matches 12 bases. Trimming cost V 1 base and J 6 bases; bases outside gene matches: 9. Germline V gives CDR1 SGHTA, CDR2 FQGNSA. The CDR3 consists of 17 residues. In DNA, the CDR3 is TGTGCCAGCAGCTTAGGGGGGACAGGGGGCGTAGGGCATGGCTACACCTTC. Protein sequence: CASSLGGTGGVGHGYTF.

As for this clone: Other DNA sequences in the sample encode the same CDR3. This chain links TRBV4-3 with TRBJ2-2; D ambiguous. V shed 0 bases and J shed 3 bases, with 14 bases lying between them. The germline V gene encodes CDR1 LGHNA and CDR2 YSLEER. The CDR3 extends over 17 amino acids. CDR3 nucleotide sequence: TGCGCCAGCAGCCAAGATCGGAGTGCAGTCTACACCGGGGAGCTGTTTTTT. Amino acid sequence: CASSQDRSAVYTGELFF.

The chain couples TRBV6-1 to TRBJ1-4, with 9 bases that match TRBD1. CDR3 length: 15 amino acids. The germline gives CDR1 MNHNS, CDR2 SASEGT. J lost 6 bases, V lost 7 bases, and 9 bases had no gene match. The CDR3 region is CASTEVGQGYEKLFF. The CDR3 DNA is TGTGCCAGCACCGAAGTGGGACAGGGCTATGAAAAACTGTTTTTT.

V usage is TRBV6-4 and J usage is TRBJ2-1, with 8 bases identical to TRBD2. This CDR3 region has 15 residues. Germline CDR1 and CDR2: MRHNA and SNTAGT. Losses at the gene ends were 4 bases for V and 2 bases for J; bases not matched to a gene: 4. The CDR3 region has the DNA TGTGCCAGCAGTGGGGATAGCGGGACCTACAATGAGCAGTTCTTC. This encodes CASSGDSGTYNEQFF.

V usage is TRBV10-3 and J usage is TRBJ1-1; TRBD1 aligns across 9 bases. J gave up 5 bases and V 10 bases, and 11 bases lay outside the gene matches. Germline-derived CDR1 and CDR2 are ENHRY and SYGVKD. The CDR3 totals 14 residues. The CDR3 DNA is TGTGCCACCCGGACAGGGGAAGATATAACTGAAGCTTTCTTT. Protein: CATRTGEDITEAFF.

V is TRBV11-2 and J is TRBJ2-5; 8 positions match TRBD2. J lost 3 bases, V lost 5 bases, and 2 bases had no gene match. Germline V lookup: CDR1 SGHAT, CDR2 FQNNGV. This CDR3 is built from 13 residues. The CDR3 nucleotides are TGTGCCAGCAGCCTCGGGAGGGAAGAGACCCAGTACTTC. Its translation is CASSLGREETQYF.

The chain links TRBV7-2 to TRBJ1-4; D perhaps matches TRBD1 (6 bases). V was pared by 9 bases and J by 4 bases, with 18 bases between. Germline V CDR1 and CDR2: SGHTA, FQGNSA. The CDR3 extends over 15 amino acids. The CDR3 bases are TGTGCCAGTAGTCCCGGGGCAGGGGTTAATGAAAAACTGTTTTTT. It translates to CASSPGAGVNEKLFF.

This chain uses TRBV2 with TRBJ1-2; 9 bases map to TRBD1. Germline CDR1 SNHLY, CDR2 FYNNEI. The CDR3 covers 15 residues. Trimming cost V 8 bases and J 7 bases; bases outside gene matches: 14. The CDR3 here is CASQETGGFFGGYTF. CDR3 bases: TGTGCCAGCCAGGAAACAGGGGGCTTCTTTGGTGGCTACACCTTC.